This is a list of T cell receptor beta chains from one sample in a study of blood T cell repertoires in COVID-19. Generated by immunoSEQ multiplex PCR, the TCRdb table keeps only in-frame clones and is missing some. The sample includes roughly 370,000 clones, 85% to 90% of them seen just once. Sequenced sample: PBMCs or T cells enriched from blood (not recorded which). These receptors all come from a woman in her fifties or sixties who had recovered from COVID-19. Both conserved end residues are part of each CDR3. A D gene is named only where the DNA matches it firmly. Not all rows give a size; the values are once, few, many and, for expanded clones, a class.

TRBV28,once,TRBJ2-7,TRBD1,CASSSTQGSYEQYF,TGTGCCAGCAGCTCTACACAGGGGTCGTACGAGCAGTACTTC
TRBV4-2,-,TRBJ2-3,TRBD1,CASSQPVPGQSDYTDTQYF,TGTGCCAGCAGCCAACCTGTTCCGGGACAGTCGGATTACACAGATACGCAGTATTTT
TRBV21-1,-,TRBJ2-7,-,CASSKGNLPGQMTSYEQYF,TGTGCCAGCAGCAAAGGGAATCTTCCGGGACAGATGACCTCCTACGAGCAGTACTTC
TRBV2,-,TRBJ1-4,TRBD1,CASSEEMGQGVAGEKLFF,TGTGCCAGCAGTGAAGAGATGGGACAGGGGGTAGCCGGCGAAAAACTGTTTTTT
TRBV5-1,-,TRBJ2-3,-,CASSFVTSTDTQYF,TGCGCCAGCAGCTTCGTGACAAGCACAGATACGCAGTATTTT
TRBV4-1,-,TRBJ1-5,-,CASSQAGNSNQPQHF,TGCGCCAGCAGCCAAGCGGGGAATAGCAATCAGCCCCAGCATTTT
TRBV27,-,TRBJ2-3,TRBD2,CASGTTSWGDTQYF,TGTGCCAGCGGGACTACAAGTTGGGGAGATACGCAGTATTTT
TRBV28,once,TRBJ1-1,TRBD1,CASSLLYPQGGTEAFF,TGTGCCAGCAGTTTATTGTACCCCCAGGGGGGCACTGAAGCTTTCTTT
TRBV27,-,TRBJ1-5,-,CASSLKRNQPQHF,TGTGCCAGCAGTTTAAAGCGCAATCAGCCCCAGCATTTT
TRBV18,-,TRBJ2-5,TRBD2,CASSPPRGGRETQYF,TGTGCCAGCTCACCACCCCGGGGGGGCCGTGAGACCCAGTACTTC
TRBV21-1,-,TRBJ2-7,-,CASSQTYEQYF,TGTGCCAGCAGCCAGACTTACGAGCAGTACTTC
TRBV2,-,TRBJ1-3,TRBD1,CASSDPVMGTGKGNTIYF,TGTGCCAGCAGCGACCCAGTGATGGGGACAGGGAAAGGAAACACCATATATTTT
TRBV2,-,TRBJ1-2,TRBD1,CASRVTGGMYGYTF,TGTGCCAGCAGAGTTACAGGGGGCATGTATGGCTACACCTTC
TRBV5-1,-,TRBJ1-1,TRBD1,CASRPDRGVNTEAFF,TGCGCCAGCCGCCCGGACAGGGGGGTAAACACTGAAGCTTTCTTT
TRBV7-6,-,TRBJ1-3,TRBD1,CASSLGGDSLSLFF,TGTGCCAGCAGCTTAGGGGGGGACAGCCTGTCCCTTTTTTTT
TRBV20-1,-,TRBJ2-5,-,CSASTPGEETQYF,TGCAGTGCTAGTACGCCGGGAGAAGAGACCCAGTACTTC
TRBV7-9,-,TRBJ2-7,-,CASSSTTPGRLFSYEQYF,TGTGCCAGCAGCTCGACAACCCCGGGCAGACTATTCTCCTACGAGCAGTACTTC
TRBV3-1/TRBV3-2,-,TRBJ1-2,-,CASSQAENYGYTF,TGTGCCAGCAGCCAAGCGGAGAACTATGGCTACACCTTC
TRBV28,once,TRBJ2-7,-,CASSSRLVQYF,TGTGCCAGCAGTTCCCGGTTGGTGCAGTACTTC
TRBV20-1,-,TRBJ2-5,-,CSASLGAEETQYF,TGCAGTGCTAGTTTAGGGGCAGAAGAGACCCAGTACTTC
TRBV10-3,-,TRBJ2-5,-,CAGRGASETQYF,TGTGCCGGGAGGGGGGCTTCGGAGACCCAGTACTTC
TRBV3-1/TRBV3-2,-,TRBJ1-2,-,CASSQGQGHYGYTF,TGTGCCAGCAGCCAAGGGCAGGGCCACTATGGCTACACCTTC